This T cell receptor (beta chain) was observed in a study of early T cells in non-severe SARS-CoV-2 infection. The overall study: Chains were unpaired, as sequencing was done on bulk RNA from unsorted whole blood. Study-wide results and caveats: Matching with VDJdb favored anti-spike CD8 responses (missing private and CD4 specificities).

Unique molecular identifiers were affixed to single, distinct cDNA molecules. TCRdb re-analysed the 5' RACE reads in MiXCR, keeping a single row per CDR3 protein. Here the sample spans 60,000 to 65,000 distinct CDR3 sequences, 7% to 10% being singletons. Trimming left V 7 bases short and J 1 base short, with 10 bases between. CDR3 length equals 13 residues. The germline CDR1 and CDR2 sequences are MDHEN and SYDVKM. About this clonotype: Antigen specificity is unknown.

The TCR was taken from an adult who was a healthcare worker with PCR-confirmed SARS-CoV-2 infection or an uninfected control (not recorded which). The chain is built from TRBV28 and TRBJ1-1; a weak D match, TRBD1 (6 bases). The sample in question was whole blood, obtained at baseline. CDR3 in amino acids: CASINRANTEAFF. The CDR3 DNA sequence: TGTGCCAGCATCAACAGGGCGAACACTGAAGCTTTCTTT.